The clone carrying this T cell receptor (beta chain) was counted at least ten times. The antigen is unknown. This specimen comes from a study of Ad26.COV2.S vaccination and SARS-CoV-2 variants. Study-level findings and limits: Non-spike TCR breadth did not differ much between vaccine and placebo recipients. Spike-specific TCR breadth ran higher among vaccine recipients than placebo recipients. Breadth and depth estimates from TCRs may understate total T cell responses.

CDR1 SEHNR and CDR2 FQNEAQ come from the germline V gene (reference sequence). The CDR3 length is 15 residues. V lost 5 bases and J lost 7; bases outside the gene matches: 9. Assay: immunoSEQ multiplex PCR; the TCRdb copy retains only in-frame clones and omits some. Altogether 410,000 or so clones are present, 92% being singletons, with the ten largest covering over 1.5%. Described treatment: 15 to 20 received Ad26.COV2.S at low or high dose, single or two shots; 5 received placebo; per-sample allocation not given. Specimens were obtained on day 63 following the first vaccine or placebo injection. The vaccine antigen was prefusion-stabilized Wuhan SARS-CoV-2 spike.

The genes are TRBV7-9 and TRBJ2-1; 9 bases are shared with TRBD2. The sequence was collected from a person aged 18 to 59 who received the Ad26.COV2.S COVID-19 vaccine or a placebo. This specimen was peripheral blood, taken in a trial of Ad26.COV2.S vaccine versus placebo. The CDR3 protein is CASSPFSGGTNEQFF. The CDR3 DNA reads TGTGCCAGCAGCCCTTTTAGCGGGGGAACTAATGAGCAGTTCTTC.